Listed below are T cell receptor beta chains from one sample, sequenced in a study of T cell repertoires in cytomegalovirus infection. Via MiXCR, TCRdb re-called the reads, giving one row per CDR3 protein. Found here are approximately 120,000 distinct CDR3 sequences, approximately 30% of them singletons; the top ten hold roughly 58%. Their cognate antigens are unknown. Sequenced here: CD8+ T cells from cultured PBMCs, sampled from culture after CMV antigen stimulation. Source of these receptors: a human donor in good health (CMV status not recorded). Some clones in this sample may be carry-over from other donors' samples. The CDR3 runs from the conserved cysteine through the conserved F or W. The order of the fields is D gene, J gene, V gene, clone size, CDR3 DNA, CDR3 protein. A D gene is named only where the DNA matches it firmly. Some rows have no size entry. The others give once, few or many, or a class for an expanded clone.

d_gene: NA
j_gene: TRBJ1-2
v_gene: TRBV5-5
abundance: NA
CDR3nt: TGTGCCAGCAGCCATCGGGTGGGGGCAACGGGCTATGGCTACACCTTC
CDR3aa: CASSHRVGATGYGYTF

d_gene: TRBD1
j_gene: TRBJ2-2
v_gene: TRBV6-6
abundance: NA
CDR3nt: TGTGCCAGCAAGGGGGACAGGGCCCCCGGGGAGCTGTTTTTT
CDR3aa: CASKGDRAPGELFF

d_gene: TRBD2
j_gene: TRBJ2-5
v_gene: TRBV6-6
abundance: few
CDR3nt: TGTGCCAGCGCCATCCTCGGCCTAGCGGGGGACACGGTACAAGAGACCCAGTACTTC
CDR3aa: CASAILGLAGDTVQETQYF

d_gene: NA
j_gene: TRBJ1-6
v_gene: TRBV4-3
abundance: many
CDR3nt: TGCGCCAGCAACGGAGGGACCTCGGAGCCCCTCCACTTT
CDR3aa: CASNGGTSEPLHF

d_gene: NA
j_gene: TRBJ2-5
v_gene: TRBV27
abundance: NA
CDR3nt: TGTGCCAGCAGGACTCAAGAGACCCAGTACTTC
CDR3aa: CASRTQETQYF

d_gene: NA
j_gene: TRBJ2-1
v_gene: TRBV9
abundance: NA
CDR3nt: TGTGCCAGCAGCACGTCGGACAGCCCCAGCAATGAGCAGTTCTTC
CDR3aa: CASSTSDSPSNEQFF

d_gene: TRBD1
j_gene: TRBJ1-1
v_gene: TRBV7-2
abundance: many
CDR3nt: TGTGCCAGCAGCTCGTGGACAGGGGGCTTGGATGAAGCTTTCTTT
CDR3aa: CASSSWTGGLDEAFF

d_gene: NA
j_gene: TRBJ1-1
v_gene: TRBV4-3
abundance: few
CDR3nt: TGCGCCAGCAGCCTCTATAAGGGGGCTGAAGCTTTCTTT
CDR3aa: CASSLYKGAEAFF

d_gene: NA
j_gene: TRBJ2-1
v_gene: TRBV12-5
abundance: NA
CDR3nt: TGTGCTACCCGAACGGCCAATGAGCAGTTCTTC
CDR3aa: CATRTANEQFF

d_gene: NA
j_gene: TRBJ2-3
v_gene: TRBV11-2
abundance: NA
CDR3nt: TGTGCCAGCAGCCTGGGAGGAGCGGAGACAGATACGCAGTATTTT
CDR3aa: CASSLGGAETDTQYF

d_gene: NA
j_gene: TRBJ2-5
v_gene: TRBV7-6
abundance: many
CDR3nt: TGTGCCAGCAGCTCAAGGGTGGGGGAGACCCAGTACTTC
CDR3aa: CASSSRVGETQYF

d_gene: TRBD1
j_gene: TRBJ1-4
v_gene: TRBV7-3
abundance: NA
CDR3nt: TGTGCCAGCAGCCTAGGGGGCGAAGAAAAACTGTTTTTT
CDR3aa: CASSLGGEEKLFF

d_gene: TRBD1
j_gene: TRBJ1-1
v_gene: TRBV20-1
abundance: few
CDR3nt: TGCAGTGCAATACCGAGCCGACAGGGGGTCTCCGCTGAAGCTTTCTTT
CDR3aa: CSAIPSRQGVSAEAFF

d_gene: NA
j_gene: TRBJ2-1
v_gene: TRBV7-9
abundance: NA
CDR3nt: TGTGCCAGCAGCTCCAGGGGCTATGAGCAGTTCTTC
CDR3aa: CASSSRGYEQFF

d_gene: NA
j_gene: TRBJ2-1
v_gene: TRBV29-1
abundance: few
CDR3nt: TGCAGCGTCCGACAGGATTCTTCCTACAATGAGCAGTTCTTC
CDR3aa: CSVRQDSSYNEQFF

d_gene: TRBD1
j_gene: TRBJ2-7
v_gene: TRBV6-1
abundance: few
CDR3nt: TGTGCCAGCAGTACGCCCCCGGGACAGGGGATTTGGGAGCAGTACTTC
CDR3aa: CASSTPPGQGIWEQYF

d_gene: TRBD2
j_gene: TRBJ2-1
v_gene: TRBV7-2
abundance: NA
CDR3nt: TGTGCCAGCAGCTCGGGACTAGCGGACGGTGTGCGGGATGAGCAGTTCTTC
CDR3aa: CASSSGLADGVRDEQFF

d_gene: NA
j_gene: TRBJ1-5
v_gene: TRBV28
abundance: NA
CDR3nt: TGTGCCAGCAGCATCCGGGACTATAGCAATCAGCCCCAGCATTTT
CDR3aa: CASSIRDYSNQPQHF

d_gene: NA
j_gene: TRBJ2-5
v_gene: TRBV7-9
abundance: once
CDR3nt: TGTGCCAGCAGCGCGGACCGTCGAGAGACCCAGTACTTC
CDR3aa: CASSADRRETQYF

d_gene: NA
j_gene: TRBJ2-2
v_gene: TRBV19
abundance: few
CDR3nt: TGTGGGGCGGGGCAGAACACCGGGGAGCTGTTTTTT
CDR3aa: CGAGQNTGELFF

d_gene: NA
j_gene: TRBJ2-1
v_gene: TRBV7-8
abundance: many
CDR3nt: TGTGCCAGCAGCTTAGACCGGGGGACCTACAATGAGCAGTTCTTC
CDR3aa: CASSLDRGTYNEQFF

d_gene: NA
j_gene: TRBJ2-6
v_gene: TRBV27
abundance: NA
CDR3nt: TGTGCCAGCAGTCTTACCTCTGGGGCCAACGTCCTGACTTTC
CDR3aa: CASSLTSGANVLTF

d_gene: NA
j_gene: TRBJ2-7
v_gene: TRBV25-1
abundance: few
CDR3nt: TGTGCCAGCAGGTTGGAGAACCAAGGGGCTTACGAGCAGTACTTC
CDR3aa: CASRLENQGAYEQYF

d_gene: TRBD1
j_gene: TRBJ2-7
v_gene: TRBV6-6
abundance: NA
CDR3nt: TGTGCCAGCAGTTACCCCATGGTAGGACAGGGGACCTACGAGCAGTACTTC
CDR3aa: CASSYPMVGQGTYEQYF

d_gene: NA
j_gene: TRBJ1-5
v_gene: TRBV19
abundance: NA
CDR3nt: TGTGCCAGTAGTATCGCGCAGGGTGTAAACTATAGCAATCAGCCCCAGCATTTT
CDR3aa: CASSIAQGVNYSNQPQHF

d_gene: TRBD2
j_gene: TRBJ2-5
v_gene: TRBV4-1
abundance: few
CDR3nt: TGCGCCAGCACCCCCCGAGCTAGAGCGGGGGGGAGGTTGGGAGAGACCCAGTACTTC
CDR3aa: CASTPRARAGGRLGETQYF

d_gene: NA
j_gene: TRBJ2-1
v_gene: TRBV20-1
abundance: NA
CDR3nt: TGCAGTGCTAGTCCAACGGGGACTTACAATGAGCAGTTCTTC
CDR3aa: CSASPTGTYNEQFF

d_gene: TRBD2
j_gene: TRBJ2-3
v_gene: TRBV2
abundance: many
CDR3nt: TGTGCCAGCAGTCGGGACTACACAGATACGCAGTATTTT
CDR3aa: CASSRDYTDTQYF

d_gene: TRBD1
j_gene: TRBJ2-7
v_gene: TRBV28
abundance: many
CDR3nt: TGTGCCAGCAGTTCCCCGGGACAGGGGGTCGACGAGCAGTACTTC
CDR3aa: CASSSPGQGVDEQYF

d_gene: NA
j_gene: TRBJ1-2
v_gene: TRBV7-3
abundance: NA
CDR3nt: TGTGCCAGCAGCTTTATTGGGGGATATGGCTACACCTTC
CDR3aa: CASSFIGGYGYTF

d_gene: NA
j_gene: TRBJ2-1
v_gene: TRBV6-2/TRBV6-3
abundance: NA
CDR3nt: TGTGCCAGCAGTTACTCGAGTATCCGTAGATCCTATAATGAGCAGTTCTTC
CDR3aa: CASSYSSIRRSYNEQFF

d_gene: NA
j_gene: TRBJ2-7
v_gene: TRBV7-8
abundance: many
CDR3nt: TGTGCCAGCACCTTAAGCCGGGGAAACGAGCAGTACTTC
CDR3aa: CASTLSRGNEQYF

d_gene: TRBD1
j_gene: TRBJ1-2
v_gene: TRBV20-1
abundance: few
CDR3nt: TGCAGTGCGCAAACAGGGGCTATCACCTTC
CDR3aa: CSAQTGAITF

d_gene: NA
j_gene: TRBJ1-5
v_gene: TRBV28
abundance: NA
CDR3nt: TGTGCCAGCAGGCTTGCGGACTTCCAGCCCCAGCATTTT
CDR3aa: CASRLADFQPQHF

d_gene: NA
j_gene: TRBJ2-5
v_gene: TRBV7-6
abundance: few
CDR3nt: TGTGCTAGCAGCCGTGGACATGACCAAGAGACCCAGTACTTC
CDR3aa: CASSRGHDQETQYF

d_gene: NA
j_gene: TRBJ2-2
v_gene: TRBV19
abundance: NA
CDR3nt: TGTGCCAGTATGAGGGGGGACACCGGGGAGCTGTTTTTT
CDR3aa: CASMRGDTGELFF

d_gene: NA
j_gene: TRBJ1-5
v_gene: TRBV27
abundance: once
CDR3nt: TGTGCCAGCAGTTTCGAGGGCCCAAATCAGCCCCAGCATTTT
CDR3aa: CASSFEGPNQPQHF

d_gene: TRBD1
j_gene: TRBJ1-6
v_gene: TRBV7-8
abundance: few
CDR3nt: TGTGCCAGCAGCTTAGGAGGGACAGGGTTTTCACCCCTCCACTTT
CDR3aa: CASSLGGTGFSPLHF

d_gene: NA
j_gene: TRBJ2-1
v_gene: TRBV5-4
abundance: medium-sized
CDR3nt: TGTGCCAGCAGCTTGGAAGTATTGGACGAGCAGTTCTTC
CDR3aa: CASSLEVLDEQFF

d_gene: TRBD1
j_gene: TRBJ2-7
v_gene: TRBV29-1
abundance: NA
CDR3nt: TGCAGCGTCGCTCACAGGGGCTACGAGCAGTACTTC
CDR3aa: CSVAHRGYEQYF

d_gene: NA
j_gene: TRBJ1-2
v_gene: TRBV7-9
abundance: many
CDR3nt: TGTGCCAGCAGCTCACAGGAGACCTCTAACTATGGCTACACCTTC
CDR3aa: CASSSQETSNYGYTF

d_gene: NA
j_gene: TRBJ1-1
v_gene: TRBV6-2/TRBV6-3
abundance: NA
CDR3nt: TGTGCCAGCATCACCCAGGAGGGGGGCATGAACACTGAAGCTTTCTTT
CDR3aa: CASITQEGGMNTEAFF

d_gene: NA
j_gene: TRBJ2-3
v_gene: TRBV5-6
abundance: NA
CDR3nt: TGTGCCAGCAGCGGGGTCCCCACAGATACGCAGTATTTT
CDR3aa: CASSGVPTDTQYF

d_gene: TRBD1
j_gene: TRBJ2-2
v_gene: TRBV7-4
abundance: NA
CDR3nt: TGTGCCAGCAGCGAAAGACAGGGGCCCGGGGAGCTGTTTTTT
CDR3aa: CASSERQGPGELFF

d_gene: NA
j_gene: TRBJ2-6
v_gene: TRBV5-1
abundance: NA
CDR3nt: TGCGCCAGCAGCTTGTCAAGAGGGGCCGGAACAGCCGGGGCCAACGTCCTGACTTTC
CDR3aa: CASSLSRGAGTAGANVLTF

d_gene: TRBD1
j_gene: TRBJ2-5
v_gene: TRBV27
abundance: NA
CDR3nt: TGTGCCAGCAGTTCCACAGGGGGCGAGCAAGAGACCCAGTACTTC
CDR3aa: CASSSTGGEQETQYF

d_gene: NA
j_gene: TRBJ1-1
v_gene: TRBV27
abundance: NA
CDR3nt: TGTGCCAGCAGTTTCGACTACTACACTGAAGCTTTCTTT
CDR3aa: CASSFDYYTEAFF

d_gene: TRBD1
j_gene: TRBJ1-2
v_gene: TRBV7-9
abundance: NA
CDR3nt: TGTGCCAGCAGCTCGAACAGGGGGCCTAACCTCAACTATGGCTACACCTTC
CDR3aa: CASSSNRGPNLNYGYTF

d_gene: NA
j_gene: TRBJ2-7
v_gene: TRBV7-8
abundance: medium-sized
CDR3nt: TGTGCCAGCAGACACCTGGGACGCAGCTCCTACGAGCAGTACTTC
CDR3aa: CASRHLGRSSYEQYF

d_gene: NA
j_gene: TRBJ2-1
v_gene: TRBV6-4
abundance: NA
CDR3nt: TGTGCCAGCAGTGATCTAGCAGGGGTCTACAATGAGCAGTTCTTC
CDR3aa: CASSDLAGVYNEQFF

d_gene: TRBD2
j_gene: TRBJ2-1
v_gene: TRBV7-8
abundance: NA
CDR3nt: TGTGCCAGCAGCTTCCGGACTAGCGGGGGAATCCGGTTC
CDR3aa: CASSFRTSGGIRF

d_gene: TRBD2
j_gene: TRBJ2-3
v_gene: TRBV4-1
abundance: many
CDR3nt: TGCGCCAGCAGCCAAGAAAGTCTAGCGGGCACAGATACGCAGTATTTT
CDR3aa: CASSQESLAGTDTQYF

d_gene: NA
j_gene: TRBJ2-2
v_gene: TRBV5-1
abundance: NA
CDR3nt: TGCGCCAGCAGCTTGGCCCCGGAACTAGGCGGGGAGCTGTTTTTT
CDR3aa: CASSLAPELGGELFF